The 23 T cell receptor beta chains presented below share a single source sample, sequenced in a study of neoadjuvant anti-PD-1 for oral cavity cancer. The protocol was immunoSEQ multiplex PCR, while the TCRdb copy is restricted to in-frame clones and leaves out a portion. The top ten hold about 3.1% of the sample, which has 75,000 or so clones, under 90% seen once. The input for sequencing was PBMCs, taken before nivolumab (anti-PD-1) treatment. These receptors all stem from a person aged 35 to 85 with oral cavity squamous cell carcinoma.

The rearrangement uses TRBV7-8 and TRBJ1-5; maybe TRBD1 (5 bases). The germline CDR1 and CDR2 sequences are SGHVS and FQNEAQ. The V and J ends lost 1 base and 9 bases respectively, with 13 bases between them. CDR3 length equals 14 residues. The CDR3 is CASSLVTEDRPQHF. The CDR3 region has the DNA TGTGCCAGCAGCTTAGTGACAGAGGATCGGCCCCAGCATTTT. The whole variable domain, remainder taken from reference TRBV7-8 and TRBJ1-5, is GAGVSQSPRYKVAKRGQDVALRCDPISGHVSLFWYQQALGQGPEFLTYFQNEAQLDKSGLPSDRFFAERPEGSVSTLKIQRTQQEDSAVYLCASSLVTEDRPQHFGDGTRLSIL.

The rearrangement joins TRBV4-2 to TRBJ2-7; TRBD2 matches at 7 bases. CDR1 and CDR2 (germline): LGHNA, YNFKEQ. This CDR3 has 18 amino acids. V dropped 1 base and J dropped 0; count of bases not matched to a gene: 12. CDR3 in DNA: TGTGCCAGCAGCCAAGGGGGCACTAGCGACCCTAGCTCCTACGAGCAGTACTTC. Translated, it gives CASSQGGTSDPSSYEQYF.

The chain employs TRBV12-2 and TRBJ2-1; TRBD2, as called in the table, went unchecked against the DNA. TRBV12-2 is a pseudogene. This CDR3 has 19 amino acids. CDR3: CASRSTPGLVMSSYNEQFF. The DNA for the CDR3 is TGTGCAAGTCGCTCCACTCCGGGACTAGTGATGAGCTCCTACAATGAGCAGTTCTTC.

The genes are TRBV11-2 and TRBJ2-7; a weak D match, TRBD2 (6 bases). Trimming pared 9 bases from V and 2 bases from J, leaving 14 bases between. The CDR3 is 13 amino acids. Germline values: CDR1 SGHAT, CDR2 FQNNGV. The CDR3 loop reads CARWGVHTYEQYF. The CDR3 DNA is TGTGCCAGATGGGGGGTACACACCTACGAGCAGTACTTC.

Written as DNA, the CDR3 is TGTGCCAGCAGTCACAGGGGGCGCCCCACGGATGAGCAGTTCTTC. Amino acids: CASSHRGRPTDEQFF. V is TRBV6-6 and J is TRBJ2-1, with 9 positions matching TRBD1. Losses at the gene ends were 5 bases for V and 8 bases for J; bases not matched to a gene: 10. In germline, CDR1 is MNHNY, CDR2 SVGAGI (reference sequence). The CDR3 sequence is 15 residues long.

The rearrangement uses TRBV6-5 and TRBJ1-3; no reliable D call. The V end lost 0 bases, the J end lost 2 bases, and 8 bases lay between the germline ends. Germline V gene sequence: CDR1 MNHEY, CDR2 SVGAGI. The CDR3 length is 15 residues. DNA of the CDR3: TGTGCCAGCAGTTACTCGAAGGAAACTGGAAACACCATATATTTT. Its translation is CASSYSKETGNTIYF.

This clone has just a few counts. The chain recombines TRBV10-3 with TRBJ1-2, with TRBD1 as a possible D gene (5 bases). V was shortened by 10 bases and J by 4 bases, with 22 bases between the two germline ends. CDR3 length equals 15 residues. Per germline, CDR1 ENHRY and CDR2 SYGVKD. The DNA for the CDR3 is TGTGCCACCACGGAAAGACAGAATCCAACCTATGGCTACACCTTC. Translated, it gives CATTERQNPTYGYTF.

In regard to this clone: The junction shows a germline mismatch at one end, possibly a read error. CDR3 DNA: TGTGCCAGCAGGTTGGGGGGGCGCGGGAGCCCCAATGACGGGGAGCTGTTTTTT. Residues: CASRLGGRGSPNDGELFF. The V gene is TRBV5-4, the J gene TRBJ2-2; possible D gene TRBD2, 7 bases. Germline V gives CDR1 SGHNT, CDR2 YYREEE (reference sequence). The length of the CDR3 is 18 residues.

This chain links TRBV7-9 with TRBJ2-1; 13 bases are shared with TRBD2. J lost 9 bases, V lost 3 bases, and 8 bases had no gene match. Germline V CDR1 and CDR2: SEHNR, FQNEAQ (reference sequence). The CDR3 has 16 amino acids. CDR3 sequence reads: CASSFGLAGESGEQFF. CDR3 bases: TGTGCCAGCAGCTTCGGACTAGCGGGAGAAAGCGGTGAGCAGTTCTTC.

The rearrangement joins TRBV10-3 to TRBJ2-1; 7 bases line up with TRBD1. CDR1 is ENHRY and CDR2 is SYGVKD in the germline V gene. The CDR3 length is 13 residues. The trim removed 4 bases at V and 8 bases at J, leaving 5 bases unmatched. CDR3 DNA sequence: TGTGCCATCAGTGTAGACAGGGACGATGAGCAGTTCTTC. As protein: CAISVDRDDEQFF.

V gene TRBV2 combines with J gene TRBJ1-4, with D tentatively TRBD1 (6 bases). There are 14 residues in the CDR3. V dropped 5 bases and J dropped 7 bases, with 14 bases sitting between them. CDR1 and CDR2 (germline): SNHLY, FYNNEI. The CDR3 DNA reads as TGTGCCAGCAGTCCGGGGGGCTTGAGTGAAAAACTGTTTTTT. It specifies CASSPGGLSEKLFF. Using reference TRBV2 and TRBJ1-4 for the parts outside the CDR3, the full variable domain is EPEVTQTPSHQVTQMGQEVILRCVPISNHLYFYWYRQILGQKVEFLVSFYNNEISEKSEIFDDQFSVERPDGSNFTLKIRSTKLEDSAMYFCASSPGGLSEKLFFGSGTQLSVL.

The V call is TRBV29-1, the J call TRBJ2-1, with 14 nucleotides matching TRBD2. The V gene's germline CDR1 is SQVTM and CDR2 ANQGSEA. With V trimmed by 5 bases and J by 7 bases, 10 bases remained unmatched. This CDR3 contains 16 residues. As DNA, the CDR3 is TGCAGCGTTTCTTGGGGGGGGACTAGCGGGAGAAATGAGCAGTTCTTC. Its protein product is CSVSWGGTSGRNEQFF.

This clone has only a few counts. The chain carries TRBV5-1 and TRBJ2-3; 10 nucleotides line up with TRBD2. V lost 6 bases to trimming and J lost 1 base; unmatched junction nucleotides: 8. The germline CDR1 and CDR2 sequences are SGHRS and YFSETQ. The CDR3 is 16 amino acids. CDR3 DNA: TGCGCCAGCACTCCAGCGGGAGGGGTAGGCACAGATACGCAGTATTTT. Translated, it gives CASTPAGGVGTDTQYF. Complete variable domain (other parts from reference TRBV5-1 and TRBJ2-3): KAGVTQTPRYLIKTRGQQVTLSCSPISGHRSVSWYQQTPGQGLQFLFEYFSETQRNKGNFPGRFSGRQFSNSRSEMNVSTLELGDSALYLCASTPAGGVGTDTQYFGPGTRLTVL.

The chain joins TRBV14 to TRBJ2-1; 7 positions agree with TRBD1. CDR3 length: 16 amino acids. With V trimmed by 5 bases and J by 1 base, 8 bases remained unmatched. Looked up from germline, CDR1 is SGHDN and CDR2 is FVKESK. The CDR3 loop is CASSNSRQGSYNEQFF. CDR3 nucleotides: TGTGCCAGCAGCAACTCTAGACAGGGTTCCTACAATGAGCAGTTCTTC.

This chain joins TRBV27 and TRBJ2-7; a weak D match, TRBD1 (6 bases). V dropped 0 bases and J dropped 7 bases, with 16 bases sitting between them. This CDR3 spans 15 amino acids. The germline CDR1 and CDR2 sequences are MNHEY and SMNVEV (reference sequence). Here the CDR3 DNA reads TGTGCCAGCAGTTTATCGGCGCTGGGGGCCAGTGAGCAGTACTTC. Protein product: CASSLSALGASEQYF.

The chain combines TRBV5-1 with TRBJ1-2, with TRBD1 matching 7 bases. The germline CDR1 and CDR2 sequences are SGHRS and YFSETQ. CDR3 length: 14 amino acids. V lost 0 bases and J lost 5; bases outside the gene matches: 4. The CDR3 sequence: CASSLGQGTYGYTF. The CDR3 DNA sequence: TGCGCCAGCAGCTTGGGACAGGGAACTTATGGCTACACCTTC.

V gene TRBV2 combines with J gene TRBJ2-7; weak D call: TRBD2 (5 bases). V was cut by 7 bases and J by 4 bases, with 17 bases left in between. Germline CDR1 is SNHLY and CDR2 is FYNNEI. The CDR3 extends over 14 amino acids. The CDR3 coding sequence is TGTGCCAGCAATCCGGACTCCGCCAGTTACGAGCAGTACTTC. Translating gives CASNPDSASYEQYF.

The V call is TRBV29-1, the J call TRBJ2-3; D is undetermined. Germline CDR1 SQVTM, CDR2 ANQGSEA. The CDR3 has 11 residues. The ends were cut back, 4 bases at V and 6 bases at J, with 8 bases in the middle. The CDR3 spells CSVGLGDTQYF. CDR3 sequence (DNA): TGCAGCGTTGGCCTAGGGGATACGCAGTATTTT.

This clone appeared a few times. This chain links TRBV10-3 with TRBJ1-3, with D unresolved. The germline CDR1 and CDR2 sequences are ENHRY and SYGVKD. This CDR3 comprises 13 residues. V was trimmed by 3 bases and J by 10 bases, leaving 13 bases between them. For the CDR3, the DNA is TGTGCCATCAGTGAAAAAGCCTCCGGGACCATATATTTT. It is translated as CAISEKASGTIYF.

The rearrangement joins TRBV6-1 to TRBJ1-1; TRBD1 might be the D (5 bases). CDR1 is MNHNS, CDR2 SASEGT, per germline. V lost 7 bases and J lost 3, with 18 bases in between. The CDR3 is 15 amino acids. The CDR3 is CASTSRLGADTEAFF. As DNA, the CDR3 is TGTGCCAGCACCTCCCGACTCGGGGCCGACACTGAAGCTTTCTTT.

The genes are TRBV29-1 and TRBJ2-1; D not certain. Per germline, CDR1 SQVTM and CDR2 ANQGSEA. Trimming left V 4 bases short and J 6 bases short, with 7 bases between. CDR3 length: 11 residues. The CDR3 spells CSVGSLNEQFF. In DNA, the CDR3 is TGCAGCGTTGGTTCACTCAATGAGCAGTTCTTC.

The chain recombines TRBV5-4 with TRBJ2-7, with 7 nucleotides matching TRBD2. The CDR3 has 13 residues. The germline V gene has CDR1 SGHNT and CDR2 YYREEE (reference sequence). J was trimmed by 5 bases and V by 4 bases; bases with no gene match: 6. The DNA of the CDR3 is TGTGCCAGCAGCAACCGGGACTACCACGAGCAGTACTTC. Translated, it gives CASSNRDYHEQYF.

The rearrangement joins TRBV6-6 to TRBJ2-1, with 9 bases identical to TRBD2. The V gene end was trimmed by 5 bases and the J gene end by 8 bases; junction bases not matched to a gene: 13. CDR3 length: 16 amino acids. Per germline, CDR1 MNHNY and CDR2 SVGAGI (reference sequence). The CDR3, as DNA: TGTGCCAGCAGTCCTACCGGGACTAGCAAGACTGATGAGCAGTTCTTC. Its translation is CASSPTGTSKTDEQFF.